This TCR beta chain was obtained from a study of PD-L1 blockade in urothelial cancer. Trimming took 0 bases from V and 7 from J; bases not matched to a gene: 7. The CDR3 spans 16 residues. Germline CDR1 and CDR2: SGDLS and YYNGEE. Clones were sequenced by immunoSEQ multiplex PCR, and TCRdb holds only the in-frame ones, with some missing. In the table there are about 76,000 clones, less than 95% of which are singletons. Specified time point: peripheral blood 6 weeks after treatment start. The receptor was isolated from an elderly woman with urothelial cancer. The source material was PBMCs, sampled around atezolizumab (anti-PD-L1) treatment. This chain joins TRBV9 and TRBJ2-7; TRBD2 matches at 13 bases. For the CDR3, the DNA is TGTGCCAGCAGCGTAGACCTTGGACTAGCGGGAGATGAGCAGTACTTC. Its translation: CASSVDLGLAGDEQYF.